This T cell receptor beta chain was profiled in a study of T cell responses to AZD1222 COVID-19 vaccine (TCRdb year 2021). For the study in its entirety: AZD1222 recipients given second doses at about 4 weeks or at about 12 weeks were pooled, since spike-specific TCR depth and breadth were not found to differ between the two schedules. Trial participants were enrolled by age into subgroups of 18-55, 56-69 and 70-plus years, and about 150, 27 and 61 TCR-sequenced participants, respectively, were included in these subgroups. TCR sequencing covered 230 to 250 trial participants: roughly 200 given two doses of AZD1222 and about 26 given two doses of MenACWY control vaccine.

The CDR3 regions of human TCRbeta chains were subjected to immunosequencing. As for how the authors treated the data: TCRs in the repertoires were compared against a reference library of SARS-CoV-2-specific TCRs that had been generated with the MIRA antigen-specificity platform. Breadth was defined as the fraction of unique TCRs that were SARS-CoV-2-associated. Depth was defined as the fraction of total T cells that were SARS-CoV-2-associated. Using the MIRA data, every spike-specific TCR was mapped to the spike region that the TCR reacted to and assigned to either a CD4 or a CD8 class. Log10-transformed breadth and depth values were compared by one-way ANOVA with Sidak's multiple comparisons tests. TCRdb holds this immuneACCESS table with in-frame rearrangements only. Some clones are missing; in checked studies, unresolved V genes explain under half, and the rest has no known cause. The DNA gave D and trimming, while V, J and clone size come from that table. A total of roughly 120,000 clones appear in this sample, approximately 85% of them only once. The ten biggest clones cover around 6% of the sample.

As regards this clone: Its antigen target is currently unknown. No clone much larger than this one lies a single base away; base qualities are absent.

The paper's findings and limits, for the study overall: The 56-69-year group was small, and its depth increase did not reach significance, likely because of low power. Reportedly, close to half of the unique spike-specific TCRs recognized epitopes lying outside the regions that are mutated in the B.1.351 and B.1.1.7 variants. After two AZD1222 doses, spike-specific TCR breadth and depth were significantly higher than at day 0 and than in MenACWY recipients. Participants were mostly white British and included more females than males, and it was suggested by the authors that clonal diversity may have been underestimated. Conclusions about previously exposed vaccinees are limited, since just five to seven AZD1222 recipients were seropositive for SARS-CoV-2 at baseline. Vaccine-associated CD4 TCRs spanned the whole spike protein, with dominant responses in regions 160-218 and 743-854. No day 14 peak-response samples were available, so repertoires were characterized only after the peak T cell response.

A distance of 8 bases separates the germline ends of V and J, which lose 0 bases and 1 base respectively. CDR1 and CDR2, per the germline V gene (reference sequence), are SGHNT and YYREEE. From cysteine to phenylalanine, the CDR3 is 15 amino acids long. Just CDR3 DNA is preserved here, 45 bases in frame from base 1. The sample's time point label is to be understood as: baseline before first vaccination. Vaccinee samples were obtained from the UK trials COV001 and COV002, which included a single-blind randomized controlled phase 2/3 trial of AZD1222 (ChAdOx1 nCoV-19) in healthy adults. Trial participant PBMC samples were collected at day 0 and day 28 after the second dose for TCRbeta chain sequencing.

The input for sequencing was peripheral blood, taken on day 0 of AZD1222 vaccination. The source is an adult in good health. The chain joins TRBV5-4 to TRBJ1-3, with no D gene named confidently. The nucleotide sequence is TGTGCCAGCAGCTTGGATGCAGGTTCTGGAAACACCATATATTTT. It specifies CASSLDAGSGNTIYF.